These 26 T cell receptor beta chains were all obtained from the same sample, sequenced in a study of technical replicates of blood from a few donors. TCRdb's copy holds only in-frame clones and misses some; the assay was immunoSEQ multiplex PCR. The sample yields tens of thousands of clones, approximately 96% seen once. Sequences were obtained from T cells isolated from PBMCs. The receptor set was obtained from a human donor in good health.

The V and J genes are TRBV6-5 and TRBJ2-3, with 11 bases aligning to TRBD1. After removal of 6 bases from V and 1 base from J, the junction contained 3 bases not matched to a gene. Germline-derived CDR1 and CDR2 are MNHEY and SVGAGI. This CDR3 contains 15 residues. The CDR3, as DNA: TGTGCCAGCAGGTCGGGACAGGGGGGCACAGATACGCAGTATTTT. It encodes CASRSGQGGTDTQYF.

The CDR3 sequence: CATSKESGKRYNEQFF. As DNA, the CDR3 is TGTGCCACCAGCAAGGAGAGCGGGAAGCGCTACAATGAGCAGTTCTTC. This chain connects TRBV15 to TRBJ2-1, with 7 bases fitting TRBD2. After removal of 4 bases from V and 3 bases from J, the junction contained 9 bases not matched to a gene. Per germline, CDR1 LNHNV and CDR2 YYDKDF (reference sequence). The CDR3 covers 16 residues.

J is TRBJ2-1 and V is TRBV5-6; 9 nucleotides align to TRBD1. This CDR3 region has 13 residues. CDR1 and CDR2 from the germline V gene are SGHDT and YYEEEE. The ends lost 5 bases at V and 7 bases at J; junction bases unmatched: 4. CDR3 region: CASSWDRENEQFF. DNA for the CDR3: TGTGCCAGCAGTTGGGACAGGGAGAATGAGCAGTTCTTC. Based on the CDR3 plus reference TRBV5-6 and TRBJ2-1, the full variable domain is DAGVTQSPTHLIKTRGQQVTLRCSPKSGHDTVSWYQQALGQGPQFIFQYYEEEERQRGNFPDRFSGHQFPNYSSELNVNALLLGDSALYLCASSWDRENEQFFGPGTRLTVL.

The CDR3 sequence: CASSPRTGYEQYF. The DNA for the CDR3 is TGTGCCAGCAGCCCCCGGACAGGCTACGAGCAGTACTTC. The chain carries TRBV4-2 and TRBJ2-7; TRBD1 aligns across 7 bases. V shed 4 bases, J shed 3 bases, and the junction held 3 bases outside the gene matches. Germline CDR1 is LGHNA and CDR2 is YNFKEQ. The CDR3 contains 13 residues.

In DNA, the CDR3 is TGTGCCAGCAGTGACGAGGAGGCCCATACGCAGTATTTT. It is translated as CASSDEEAHTQYF. The rearrangement joins TRBV6-4 to TRBJ2-3; tentative D call: TRBD2 (5 bases). CDR1 is MRHNA and CDR2 is SNTAGT in the germline V gene. V was trimmed by 2 bases and J by 7 bases, leaving 10 bases between them. The CDR3 has 13 amino acids.

CDR3 nucleotide sequence: TGTGCCAGCAGCGAGGGACTAGCTGACCTCACAGATACGCAGTATTTT. It yields the protein CASSEGLADLTDTQYF. The J gene is TRBJ2-3, the V gene TRBV7-9, with 9 bases identical to TRBD2. The CDR3 contains 16 residues. The ends lost 5 bases at V and 2 bases at J; junction bases unmatched: 8. Germline V gene data show CDR1 as SEHNR and CDR2 as FQNEAQ (reference sequence).

This clone appeared once. This chain uses TRBV7-8 with TRBJ1-5, with D unresolved. Trimming removed 5 bases at V and 0 bases at J, with 14 bases between. The CDR3 contains 16 residues. Germline CDR1 SGHVS, CDR2 FQNEAQ. This CDR3 reads CASSPTRLVSNQPQHF. The CDR3, as DNA: TGTGCCAGCAGCCCCACCCGACTTGTTAGCAATCAGCCCCAGCATTTT. The variable domain in full, completed from reference TRBV7-8 and TRBJ1-5, reads GAGVSQSPRYKVAKRGQDVALRCDPISGHVSLFWYQQALGQGPEFLTYFQNEAQLDKSGLPSDRFFAERPEGSVSTLKIQRTQQEDSAVYLCASSPTRLVSNQPQHFGDGTRLSIL.

The rearrangement joins TRBV7-8 to TRBJ2-2; the D gene is possibly TRBD2 (5 bases). The CDR3 is 16 residues long. Germline CDR1 is SGHVS and CDR2 is FQNEAQ. The V end lost 0 bases, the J end lost 7 bases, and 15 bases lay between the germline ends. CDR3 DNA: TGTGCCAGCAGCTTAGCTAGGACTCCCGCGCACGGGGAGCTGTTTTTT. This gives the protein CASSLARTPAHGELFF. The complete variable domain, with remaining parts taken from reference TRBV7-8 and TRBJ2-2, reads GAGVSQSPRYKVAKRGQDVALRCDPISGHVSLFWYQQALGQGPEFLTYFQNEAQLDKSGLPSDRFFAERPEGSVSTLKIQRTQQEDSAVYLCASSLARTPAHGELFFGEGSRLTVL.

The chain is built from TRBV28 and TRBJ1-1; tentative D call: TRBD1 (5 bases). CDR1 is MDHEN and CDR2 is SYDVKM in the germline V gene. V lost 3 bases to trimming and J lost 3 bases, with 14 bases between them. The CDR3 sequence is 15 residues long. Here the CDR3 reads CASSFGQGRYTEAFF. DNA of the CDR3: TGTGCCAGCAGTTTCGGTCAGGGAAGGTACACTGAAGCTTTCTTT.

This sequence joins TRBV4-3 and TRBJ2-3, with a tentative D call TRBD2 (5 bases). Per the germline V gene, CDR1 is LGHNA and CDR2 is YSLEER. This CDR3 has 15 amino acids. V dropped 1 base and J dropped 5 bases, with 13 bases sitting between them. DNA for the CDR3: TGCGCCAGCAGCCAAGTACATTGGCGGGTAGATACGCAGTATTTT. Protein: CASSQVHWRVDTQYF.

This chain joins TRBV6-5 and TRBJ1-4; TRBD1 matches at 8 bases. This CDR3 has 15 amino acids. Germline V gene lookup returns CDR1 MNHEY and CDR2 SVGAGI. The junction had 8 bases not matched to a gene; V was cut back by 6 bases and J by 5 bases. The chain's CDR3 is CASRAWTGKNEKLFF. As DNA, the CDR3 is TGTGCCAGCAGGGCCTGGACAGGGAAAAATGAAAAACTGTTTTTT.

The chain combines TRBV7-8 with TRBJ2-1; D unresolved. The CDR3 contains 14 residues. Germline CDR1 and CDR2: SGHVS and FQNEAQ. V was trimmed by 5 bases and J by 5 bases, leaving 13 bases between them. CDR3 DNA sequence: TGTGCCAGCAGCCCGCAACTATCCAACAATGAGCAGTTCTTC. As protein: CASSPQLSNNEQFF.

The chain carries TRBV2 and TRBJ1-1; possible D gene TRBD1, 5 bases. The germline CDR1 and CDR2 sequences are SNHLY and FYNNEI. CDR3 length: 14 amino acids. The germline V and J ends were trimmed by 7 bases and 4 bases, with 16 bases remaining between them. The chain's CDR3 is CASTGGGTGTEAFF. In DNA form, the CDR3 reads TGTGCCAGCACCGGGGGGGGTACGGGCACTGAAGCTTTCTTT. Combining the CDR3 with reference TRBV2 and TRBJ1-1 gives the whole variable domain EPEVTQTPSHQVTQMGQEVILRCVPISNHLYFYWYRQILGQKVEFLVSFYNNEISEKSEIFDDQFSVERPDGSNFTLKIRSTKLEDSAMYFCASTGGGTGTEAFFGQGTRLTVV.

J is TRBJ2-7 and V is TRBV7-9; TRBD2 is a possible D gene (5 bases). Trimming took 5 bases from V and 0 from J, leaving 14 bases between them. CDR1 SEHNR and CDR2 FQNEAQ come from the germline V gene (reference sequence). The CDR3 spans 15 residues. CDR3 coding DNA: TGTGCCAGCAGCCCTAAAGGACTCCTCTCCTACGAGCAGTACTTC. Translating it yields CASSPKGLLSYEQYF.

This clone was detected once. The rearrangement links TRBV10-1 to TRBJ2-4; TRBD2 matches 7 bases. Per germline, CDR1 WNHNN and CDR2 SYGVQD (reference sequence). J was trimmed by 1 base and V by 5 bases; bases with no gene match: 8. CDR3 size: 16 residues. CDR3 DNA sequence: TGCGCCAGCAGTTCTTCAGCGGGAAACGCCAAAAACATTCAGTACTTC. Amino acid sequence: CASSSSAGNAKNIQYF.

The chain carries TRBV6-5 and TRBJ1-1; D gene ambiguous. CDR3 length equals 15 residues. The germline V and J ends were trimmed by 4 bases and 0 bases, with 12 bases remaining between them. Germline lookup yields CDR1 MNHEY and CDR2 SVGAGI. CDR3 coding DNA: TGTGCCAGCAGTTTACAGCTCTCCCTGAACACTGAAGCTTTCTTT. This encodes CASSLQLSLNTEAFF.

This clone was observed once. V is TRBV30 and J is TRBJ2-3; maybe TRBD2 (5 bases). The CDR3 contains 14 residues. The germline gives CDR1 GTSNPN, CDR2 SVGIG (reference sequence). V gave up 3 bases and J gave up 4 bases, with 14 bases separating them. CDR3 bases: TGTGCCTGGAGATTTGCTAGCACCCCAGATACGCAGTATTTT. Translated, it gives CAWRFASTPDTQYF.

The V gene is TRBV9, the J gene TRBJ2-7; perhaps TRBD2 as D (7 bases). The CDR3 runs to 15 residues. The germline V gene encodes CDR1 SGDLS and CDR2 YYNGEE. Trimming removed 4 bases from V and 5 bases from J, with 19 bases in between. In nucleotides, the CDR3 is TGTGCCAGCAGCATAAGTGGGGGGGGGCTGCACGAGCAGTACTTC. Translated: CASSISGGGLHEQYF. The whole variable domain, remainder taken from reference TRBV9 and TRBJ2-7, is DSGVTQTPKHLITATGQRVTLRCSPRSGDLSVYWYQQSLDQGLQFLIQYYNGEERAKGNILERFSAQQFPDLHSELNLSSLELGDSALYFCASSISGGGLHEQYFGPGTRLTVT.

This rearrangement joins TRBV5-4 to TRBJ2-3; TRBD2 matches 8 bases. The junction had 14 bases not matched to a gene; V was cut back by 7 bases and J by 1 base. CDR3 size: 17 residues. Germline V gene lookup returns CDR1 SGHNT and CDR2 YYREEE (reference sequence). The CDR3, as DNA: TGTGCCAGCCGACATAGAGCGGGAGAACATCGCACAGATACGCAGTATTTT. Protein sequence: CASRHRAGEHRTDTQYF.

The chain has TRBV11-2 and TRBJ2-2; D is unclear. Between the trimmed V and J ends, which lost 2 bases and 1 base, there was a span of 5 bases. The CDR3 has 14 amino acids. The germline V gene encodes CDR1 SGHAT and CDR2 FQNNGV. CDR3 sequence reads: CASSLRGNTGELFF. The DNA for the CDR3 is TGTGCCAGCAGCTTACGAGGGAACACCGGGGAGCTGTTTTTT.

This chain connects TRBV23-1 to TRBJ2-6; 7 bases agree with TRBD1. TRBV23-1 is an open reading frame, and its role is uncertain. This CDR3 comprises 18 residues. Trimming cost V 0 bases and J 2 bases; bases outside gene matches: 7. CDR3 nucleotides: TGCGCCAGCAGTCAATCTATGGACAGGCCCACTGGGGCCAACGTCCTGACTTTC. It codes for CASSQSMDRPTGANVLTF.

This chain links TRBV9 with TRBJ2-1; TRBD2 might be the D (6 bases). Germline V gene lookup returns CDR1 SGDLS and CDR2 YYNGEE. This CDR3 spans 19 amino acids. V was pared by 0 bases and J by 4 bases, with 23 bases between. In DNA form, the CDR3 reads TGTGCCAGCAGCGTAGTGGTTAACCCCGCGCCCGGGGGATACAATGAGCAGTTCTTC. Protein product: CASSVVVNPAPGGYNEQFF.

A single count supports this clone. The rearrangement links TRBV30 to TRBJ1-5; D not resolved. V was trimmed by 0 bases and J by 3 bases, leaving 6 bases between them. Germline loops: CDR1 GTSNPN, CDR2 SVGIG (reference sequence). This CDR3 contains 13 residues. The CDR3 protein is CAWSVISNQPQHF. The CDR3 nucleotides are TGTGCCTGGAGTGTAATATCCAATCAGCCCCAGCATTTT.

This chain links TRBV4-2 with TRBJ2-3; a possible D gene is TRBD1 (5 bases). The germline V gene encodes CDR1 LGHNA and CDR2 YNFKEQ. The CDR3 has 15 amino acids. Between the trimmed V and J ends, which lost 0 bases and 0 bases, there was a span of 7 bases. This CDR3 is CASSQEGRSTDTQYF. The CDR3 coding sequence is TGTGCCAGCAGCCAAGAGGGGCGGAGCACAGATACGCAGTATTTT.

The chain joins TRBV6-5 to TRBJ2-1, with 7 bases aligning to TRBD1. The CDR3 covers 15 residues. The V segment lost 6 bases and the J segment 1 base; nucleotides outside the gene matches: 6. CDR1 is MNHEY, CDR2 SVGAGI, per germline. The CDR3 loop reads CASRYRQGSYNEQFF. CDR3 bases: TGTGCCAGCAGATACAGACAGGGATCCTACAATGAGCAGTTCTTC.

CDR3 DNA sequence: TGCGCCAGCAGCCAAGAAGGGGGCCTAAGCTCCTACGAGCAGTACTTC. This translates into CASSQEGGLSSYEQYF. The V gene is TRBV4-1, the J gene TRBJ2-7, with 7 nucleotides matching TRBD1. The CDR3 has 16 residues. CDR1 is MGHRA, CDR2 YSYEKL, per germline. V lost 0 bases and J lost 0; bases outside the gene matches: 5.